The 21 T cell receptor beta chains given below trace back to one sample, sequenced in a study of cytomegalovirus exposure and HLA in healthy donors. PCR amplification relied on 60 Vbeta primers (plus 13 Jbeta primers). Data came from immunoSEQ multiplex PCR; TCRdb stores just in-frame clones and leaves some out. Of some 120,000 clones in the sample, about 80% are singletons; the top ten hold around 10%. Sequencing used PBMCs. The source of these receptors is a woman aged 40 to 50 in good health and CMV-seropositive.

This chain links TRBV30 with TRBJ1-4, with D possibly TRBD1 on 5 matching bases. The CDR3 consists of 13 residues. Germline V lookup: CDR1 GTSNPN, CDR2 SVGIG (reference sequence). The V and J ends lost 5 bases and 5 bases respectively, with 12 bases between them. The CDR3 loop is CAWGAGWNEKLFF. CDR3 in DNA: TGTGCCTGGGGGGCAGGGTGGAATGAAAAACTGTTTTTT.

J is TRBJ2-5 and V is TRBV7-9; tentative D call: TRBD2 (6 bases). From germline, CDR1 is SEHNR and CDR2 FQNEAQ (reference sequence). The CDR3 runs 15 residues. Trimming cost V 1 base and J 0 bases, with 9 bases left between them. In nucleotides, the CDR3 is TGTGCCAGCAGCTTAGGGGCGGGGTACCAAGAGACCCAGTACTTC. It translates to CASSLGAGYQETQYF.

This clone was counted only a few times. This rearrangement joins TRBV20-1 to TRBJ1-2; D is ambiguous. The CDR3 sequence is 11 residues long. Trimming removed 4 bases from V and 3 bases from J, with 6 bases in between. Germline CDR1 and CDR2: DFQATT and SNEGSKA (reference sequence). The chain's CDR3 is CSATRDYGYTF. Here the CDR3 DNA reads TGCAGTGCTACTAGAGACTATGGCTACACCTTC.

The V and J genes are TRBV10-3 and TRBJ2-7; 7 positions match TRBD1. This CDR3 is built from 14 residues. Germline trimming cut 6 bases from V and 2 bases from J; bases unmatched to any gene: 7. Per germline, CDR1 ENHRY and CDR2 SYGVKD. CDR3 amino acids: CAISHSTGPYEQYF. The CDR3 DNA reads TGTGCCATCAGCCACTCGACAGGGCCCTACGAGCAGTACTTC.

The chain combines TRBV6-5 with TRBJ2-1, with D uncertain. The V gene lost 3 bases and the J gene lost 9 bases, with 18 bases spanning the gap. The length of the CDR3 is 15 residues. Germline CDR1 is MNHEY and CDR2 is SVGAGI. The CDR3 sequence is CASSYSTTGATEQFF. The CDR3 DNA sequence: TGTGCCAGCAGTTATTCTACTACCGGCGCCACTGAGCAGTTCTTC.

V is TRBV29-1 and J is TRBJ1-1, with 11 positions matching TRBD1. V dropped 6 bases and J dropped 3; count of bases not matched to a gene: 3. Germline loops: CDR1 SQVTM, CDR2 ANQGSEA. There are 13 residues in the CDR3. As DNA, the CDR3 is TGCAGCGTCCCGGGACAGGGGGACACTGAAGCTTTCTTT. Encoded protein: CSVPGQGDTEAFF.

The rearrangement links TRBV7-2 to TRBJ2-3; 9 bases match TRBD2. CDR3 length: 13 amino acids. Germline loops: CDR1 SGHTA, CDR2 FQGNSA. The junction had 13 bases not matched to a gene; V was cut back by 7 bases and J by 14 bases. CDR3 loop: CASNPAAGGRLYF. DNA of the CDR3: TGTGCCAGCAACCCAGCCGCGGGGGGGAGGCTGTATTTT.

This chain connects TRBV19 to TRBJ1-5; 7 positions match TRBD1. In germline, CDR1 is LNHDA, CDR2 SQIVND (reference sequence). The CDR3 length is 15 residues. Trimming took 6 bases from V and 2 from J; bases not matched to a gene: 7. CDR3 coding DNA: TGTGCCAGTAGGAAGATAACAGGGGGCAATCAGCCCCAGCATTTT. This codes for CASRKITGGNQPQHF.

The chain links TRBV6-5 to TRBJ1-1; no reliable D call. The germline V gene has CDR1 MNHEY and CDR2 SVGAGI. The length of the CDR3 is 14 residues. Between the trimmed V and J ends, which lost 2 bases and 1 base, there was a span of 8 bases. DNA of the CDR3: TGTGCCAGCAGTTACACTTACCAGAACACTGAAGCTTTCTTT. This gives the protein CASSYTYQNTEAFF.

This clone was recorded a few times. The chain combines TRBV6-4 with TRBJ1-6; D unresolved. Germline assignment: CDR1 MRHNA and CDR2 SNTAGT. There are 15 residues in the CDR3. Trimming pared 0 bases from V and 8 bases from J, leaving 11 bases between. Here the CDR3 reads CASSDSGLQDSPLHF. The CDR3 coding sequence is TGTGCCAGCAGTGACTCAGGCCTTCAGGATTCACCCCTCCACTTT.

The rearrangement joins TRBV5-1 to TRBJ2-1, with TRBD2 identical over 7 bases. V was clipped by 6 bases and J by 6 bases; unmatched bases: 12. Germline lookup yields CDR1 SGHRS and CDR2 YFSETQ. The CDR3 runs to 15 residues. The CDR3 bases are TGCGCCAGCACCGCGGGGGACTCCGCTTCCAATGAGCAGTTCTTC. It specifies CASTAGDSASNEQFF.

This chain uses TRBV5-8 with TRBJ1-2; 8 bases map to TRBD1. CDR3 length equals 15 residues. V lost 4 bases and J lost 6; bases outside the gene matches: 11. CDR1 is SGHTS, CDR2 YDEGEE, per germline. The CDR3 DNA reads as TGTGCCAGCAGCCCTACCCGGACAGGGATAAATGGCTACACCTTC. Translating gives CASSPTRTGINGYTF.

This chain's CDR3 is CASSSSTGRNTEAFF. For the CDR3, the DNA is TGTGCCAGCAGCTCCTCGACAGGGCGGAACACTGAAGCTTTCTTT. V usage is TRBV5-4 and J usage is TRBJ1-1; 7 bases agree with TRBD1. Germline-derived CDR1 and CDR2 are SGHNT and YYREEE (reference sequence). Trimming removed 3 bases from V and 1 base from J; junction bases left unmatched: 6. This CDR3 has 15 amino acids. The full variable domain, its missing parts supplied by reference TRBV5-4 and TRBJ1-1, is ETGVTQSPTHLIKTRGQQVTLRCSSQSGHNTVSWYQQALGQGPQFIFQYYREEENGRGNFPPRFSGLQFPNYSSELNVNALELDDSALYLCASSSSTGRNTEAFFGQGTRLTVV.

The V call is TRBV7-2, the J call TRBJ2-4; TRBD2 aligns across 7 bases. Trimming removed 5 bases from V and 8 bases from J; junction bases left unmatched: 15. There are 16 residues in the CDR3. Germline CDR1 and CDR2: SGHTA and FQGNSA. The CDR3 sequence is CASSPFAGEASDIQYF. CDR3 DNA: TGTGCCAGCAGCCCCTTCGCGGGGGAGGCCAGTGACATTCAGTACTTC.

The chain combines TRBV4-2 with TRBJ1-1; TRBD1 agrees at 8 bases. V lost 10 bases to trimming and J lost 7 bases; unmatched junction nucleotides: 17. The CDR3 is 15 amino acids. CDR1 LGHNA and CDR2 YNFKEQ come from the germline V gene. The CDR3 nucleotides are TGTGCCACCACCATCTCGGTAGGACAGGGCATTGAAGCTTTCTTT. This encodes CATTISVGQGIEAFF.

This rearrangement joins TRBV7-3 to TRBJ2-5; TRBD2 matches 14 bases. The V gene end was trimmed by 2 bases and the J gene end by 1 base; junction bases not matched to a gene: 0. This CDR3 region has 16 residues. CDR1 is SGHTA and CDR2 is FQGTGA in the germline V gene. CDR3 DNA: TGTGCCAGCAGCTTAGGGACTAGCGGGGGCCAAGAGACCCAGTACTTC. Its protein is CASSLGTSGGQETQYF.

This clone appeared a single time. This chain joins TRBV4-1 and TRBJ1-6; D gene unclear. CDR1 is MGHRA, CDR2 YSYEKL, per germline. V lost 0 bases and J 9 bases, leaving 15 bases between the germline ends. CDR3 size: 16 residues. Here the CDR3 DNA reads TGCGCCAGCAGCCAAGATGAAAACAGACTACTTTCACCCCTCCACTTT. This gives the protein CASSQDENRLLSPLHF.

V and J are TRBV20-1 and TRBJ2-3, with D possibly TRBD2 on 6 matching bases. Looked up from germline, CDR1 is DFQATT and CDR2 is SNEGSKA (reference sequence). V was pared by 6 bases and J by 8 bases, with 12 bases between. The CDR3 is made up of 11 amino acids. This CDR3 reads CSAPTGGTQYF. The CDR3 bases are TGCAGTGCCCCGACCGGGGGTACGCAGTATTTT.

The rearrangement links TRBV15 to TRBJ2-5; D not resolved. The CDR3 has 14 amino acids. The germline V and J ends were trimmed by 0 bases and 4 bases, with 9 bases remaining between them. The germline V gene encodes CDR1 LNHNV and CDR2 YYDKDF (reference sequence). The DNA for the CDR3 is TGTGCCACCAGCAGAGATAAATGGAGAGAGACCCAGTACTTC. This encodes CATSRDKWRETQYF. Using reference TRBV15 and TRBJ2-5 for the parts outside the CDR3, the full variable domain is DAMVIQNPRYQVTQFGKPVTLSCSQTLNHNVMYWYQQKSSQAPKLLFHYYDKDFNNEADTPDNFQSRRPNTSFCFLDIRSPGLGDTAMYLCATSRDKWRETQYFGPGTRLLVL.

Concerning this clone itself: A junction end diverges from the germline sequence, so it may reflect a read error. The J gene is TRBJ1-2, the V gene TRBV30; 8 nucleotides match TRBD1. The CDR3 is made up of 12 amino acids. The germline CDR1 and CDR2 sequences are GTSNPN and SVGIG (reference sequence). The CDR3, as DNA: TGTGCCTGGAGTACAGGGACAGGCTATTACCGCTTC. Translated, it gives CAWSTGTGYYRF.

The genes are TRBV19 and TRBJ2-1; 10 bases are shared with TRBD2. V was pared by 7 bases and J by 9 bases, with 9 bases of the junction left unmatched. Germline values: CDR1 LNHDA, CDR2 SQIVND (reference sequence). The CDR3 is 14 residues long. The CDR3 protein is CASKSAGGRSEQFF. CDR3 nucleotide sequence: TGTGCCAGTAAGTCAGCGGGGGGGCGGAGTGAGCAGTTCTTC.